Described below is a single TCR beta chain sequence and its context. The sample comes from a study of control samples from healthy donors and cancer patients. The data were produced by immunoSEQ multiplex PCR, yet TCRdb's version contains in-frame clones alone and is incomplete. The profile shows around 140,000 clones, over 85% of them singletons. The CDR3 is made up of 16 amino acids. Germline CDR1 and CDR2: MNHEY and SMNVEV (reference sequence). Losses at the gene ends were 3 bases for V and 4 bases for J; bases not matched to a gene: 10. The clonotype originates from a man aged 50 or older with head and neck cancer. This chain links TRBV27 with TRBJ1-2, with 8 bases aligning to TRBD1. Specimen: PBMCs. CDR3: CASSLYRGGPVYGYTF. CDR3 bases: TGTGCCAGCAGTTTGTACAGGGGGGGCCCGGTCTATGGCTACACCTTC.